The 14 T cell receptor beta chains below come from one sample, sequenced in a study of T cell responses to AZD1222 COVID-19 vaccine. Assay: immunoSEQ multiplex PCR; the TCRdb copy retains only in-frame clones and omits some. In the table there are about 55,000 clones, 75% to 90% of which are singletons. This sample comprised peripheral blood, obtained on day 0 of AZD1222 vaccination. Source of these receptors: an adult in good health.

This clone has a single count. V usage is TRBV19 and J usage is TRBJ2-1, with TRBD1 matching 8 bases. V dropped 6 bases and J dropped 8; count of bases not matched to a gene: 18. CDR3 length: 17 residues. CDR1 and CDR2 (germline): LNHDA, SQIVND (reference sequence). The CDR3 coding sequence is TGTGCCAGTAGAACTCTACACCGGGACAGGAGTGGATATGAGCAGTTCTTC. Its translation: CASRTLHRDRSGYEQFF.

This clone has a single count. The chain joins TRBV5-4 to TRBJ2-5; 12 bases line up with TRBD2. Germline CDR1 is SGHNT and CDR2 is YYREEE (reference sequence). The CDR3 runs to 18 residues. The V and J ends lost 1 base and 5 bases, in that order; junction bases with no gene match: 12. For the CDR3, the DNA is TGTGCCAGCAGCTTGCCTAAGCCGGGACTAGCGGGTATTGAGACCCAGTACTTC. The encoded protein is CASSLPKPGLAGIETQYF. Full variable domain (missing parts from reference TRBV5-4 and TRBJ2-5): ETGVTQSPTHLIKTRGQQVTLRCSSQSGHNTVSWYQQALGQGPQFIFQYYREEENGRGNFPPRFSGLQFPNYSSELNVNALELDDSALYLCASSLPKPGLAGIETQYFGPGTRLLVL.

V gene TRBV24-1 combines with J gene TRBJ1-5; D is uncertain. The CDR3 runs 12 residues. The V end lost 5 bases, the J end lost 5 bases, and 6 bases lay between the germline ends. The germline V gene encodes CDR1 KGHDR and CDR2 SFDVKD. This CDR3 reads CATSGGDQPQHF. The CDR3 DNA is TGTGCCACCAGTGGGGGTGATCAGCCCCAGCATTTT.

This chain uses TRBV24-1 with TRBJ2-7; TRBD2 might be the D (5 bases). V lost 2 bases, J lost 2 bases, and 15 bases lay in between. This CDR3 is 16 amino acids long. The germline gives CDR1 KGHDR, CDR2 SFDVKD. CDR3 bases: TGTGCCACCAGTGATTCGGACTCCAGTTCTGCCTACGAGCAGTACTTC. Its protein is CATSDSDSSSAYEQYF.

V and J are TRBV7-2 and TRBJ1-1; TRBD1 is a possible D gene (5 bases). Trimming pared 1 base from V and 4 bases from J, leaving 10 bases between. Germline V CDR1 and CDR2: SGHTA, FQGNSA. This CDR3 is built from 14 residues. CDR3 DNA sequence: TGTGCCAGCAGCTTAGACGATAGGGGCACTGAAGCTTTCTTT. Protein: CASSLDDRGTEAFF.

The chain has TRBV20-1 and TRBJ1-2; 7 nucleotides match TRBD1. The CDR3 extends over 11 amino acids. Germline CDR1 is DFQATT and CDR2 is SNEGSKA (reference sequence). CDR3 amino acids: CRAGGVYGYTF. The DNA for the CDR3 is TGCAGGGCAGGGGGGGTCTATGGCTACACCTTC.

V gene TRBV2 combines with J gene TRBJ2-2, with D perhaps TRBD1 (5 bases). The CDR3 is 14 amino acids. Germline V gene sequence: CDR1 SNHLY, CDR2 FYNNEI. V shed 4 bases and J shed 7 bases, with 13 bases lying between them. The CDR3 here is CASSGVGAVGELFF. The CDR3 DNA is TGTGCCAGCAGTGGAGTAGGGGCGGTCGGGGAGCTGTTTTTT.

The chain has TRBV5-4 and TRBJ1-5; 7 positions match TRBD1. Trimming took 5 bases from V and 2 from J; bases not matched to a gene: 7. CDR3 length equals 15 residues. The germline V gene encodes CDR1 SGHNT and CDR2 YYREEE (reference sequence). The DNA of the CDR3 is TGTGCCAGCAGTCCAGGGGGTGATGGCAATCAGCCCCAGCATTTT. It yields the protein CASSPGGDGNQPQHF. The full variable domain, in which reference TRBV5-4 and TRBJ1-5 provide the parts outside the CDR3, is ETGVTQSPTHLIKTRGQQVTLRCSSQSGHNTVSWYQQALGQGPQFIFQYYREEENGRGNFPPRFSGLQFPNYSSELNVNALELDDSALYLCASSPGGDGNQPQHFGDGTRLSIL.

Only a few counts were recorded for this clone. The CDR3 loop is CASSLDGDFYGYTF. The DNA for the CDR3 is TGCGCCAGCAGCCTCGACGGGGACTTCTATGGCTACACCTTC. The V gene is TRBV4-1, the J gene TRBJ1-2; maybe TRBD1 (5 bases). Germline CDR1 reads MGHRA; CDR2 reads YSYEKL. V lost 4 bases and J 4 bases, leaving 13 bases between the germline ends. The CDR3 length is 14 residues.

The V and J genes are TRBV4-3 and TRBJ1-2; TRBD1 aligns across 7 bases. Germline CDR1 LGHNA, CDR2 YSLEER. The CDR3 has 15 amino acids. After removal of 1 base from V and 5 bases from J, the junction contained 7 bases not matched to a gene. This CDR3 is CASSQGAGGWYGYTF. The CDR3 DNA sequence: TGCGCCAGCAGCCAAGGGGCAGGGGGATGGTATGGCTACACCTTC.

For this clone: Compared with germline, one end of the junction differs, possibly owing to a read error. This chain links TRBV2 with TRBJ1-5, with D perhaps matching TRBD1 (6 bases). CDR1 SNHLY and CDR2 FYNNEI come from the germline V gene. The CDR3 consists of 13 residues. The CDR3 protein is CACSEAEGGPQHF. The CDR3 DNA is TGTGCCTGCAGTGAAGCGGAGGGGGGGCCCCAGCATTTT.

The chain uses TRBV7-2 and TRBJ2-3, with 13 bases lining up with TRBD2. V lost 1 base to trimming and J lost 6 bases; unmatched junction nucleotides: 7. CDR1 SGHTA and CDR2 FQGNSA come from the germline V gene. The CDR3 runs 17 residues. CDR3 sequence: CASSLGVLAGGRDTQYF. The CDR3 DNA is TGTGCCAGCAGCTTAGGGGTACTAGCGGGAGGGCGGGATACGCAGTATTTT.

The CDR3 spells CASSSLDRDNSPLHF. CDR3 coding DNA: TGTGCCAGCAGCTCACTTGACAGGGATAATTCACCCCTCCACTTT. V and J are TRBV28 and TRBJ1-6; the match to TRBD1 covers 7 bases. Germline values: CDR1 MDHEN, CDR2 SYDVKM. The V segment lost 6 bases and the J segment 5 bases; nucleotides outside the gene matches: 7. This CDR3 spans 15 amino acids.

The rearrangement joins TRBV6-5 to TRBJ2-1; TRBD2 is a possible D gene (6 bases). V was cut by 4 bases and J by 3 bases, with 16 bases left in between. Germline lookup yields CDR1 MNHEY and CDR2 SVGAGI. CDR3 length: 16 residues. This chain's CDR3 is CASSSPGEPHYNEQFF. CDR3 in DNA: TGTGCCAGCAGTTCGCCGGGAGAACCTCACTACAATGAGCAGTTCTTC.